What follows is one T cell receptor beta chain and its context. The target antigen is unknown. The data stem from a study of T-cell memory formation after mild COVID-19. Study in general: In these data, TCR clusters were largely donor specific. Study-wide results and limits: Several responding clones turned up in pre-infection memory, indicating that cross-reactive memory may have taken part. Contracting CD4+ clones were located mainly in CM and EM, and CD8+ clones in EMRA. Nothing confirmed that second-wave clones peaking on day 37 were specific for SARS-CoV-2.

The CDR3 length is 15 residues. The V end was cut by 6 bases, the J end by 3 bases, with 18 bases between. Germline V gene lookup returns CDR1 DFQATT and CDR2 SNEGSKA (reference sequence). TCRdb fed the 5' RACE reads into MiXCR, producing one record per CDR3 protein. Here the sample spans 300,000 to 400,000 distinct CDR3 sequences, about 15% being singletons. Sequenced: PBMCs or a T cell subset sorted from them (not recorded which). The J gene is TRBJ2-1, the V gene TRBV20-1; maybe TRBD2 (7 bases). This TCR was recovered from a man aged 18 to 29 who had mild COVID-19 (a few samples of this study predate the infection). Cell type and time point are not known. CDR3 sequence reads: CSAPSPGGLYNEQFF. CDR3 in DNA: TGCAGTGCCCCTTCACCGGGGGGCCTCTACAATGAGCAGTTCTTC.